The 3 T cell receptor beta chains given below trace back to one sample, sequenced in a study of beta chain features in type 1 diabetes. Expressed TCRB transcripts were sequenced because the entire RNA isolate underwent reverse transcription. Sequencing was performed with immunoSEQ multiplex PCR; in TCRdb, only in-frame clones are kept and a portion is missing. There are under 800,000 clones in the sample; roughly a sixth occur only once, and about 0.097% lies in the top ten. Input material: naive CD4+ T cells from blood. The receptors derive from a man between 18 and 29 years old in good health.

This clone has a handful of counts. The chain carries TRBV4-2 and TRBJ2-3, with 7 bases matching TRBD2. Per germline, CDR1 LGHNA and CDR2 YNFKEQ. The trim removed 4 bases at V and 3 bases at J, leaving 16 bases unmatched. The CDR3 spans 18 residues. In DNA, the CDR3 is TGTGCCAGCAGCCGAAAGGCCCCCCTGGCGGGGGAGACAGATACGCAGTATTTT. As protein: CASSRKAPLAGETDTQYF.

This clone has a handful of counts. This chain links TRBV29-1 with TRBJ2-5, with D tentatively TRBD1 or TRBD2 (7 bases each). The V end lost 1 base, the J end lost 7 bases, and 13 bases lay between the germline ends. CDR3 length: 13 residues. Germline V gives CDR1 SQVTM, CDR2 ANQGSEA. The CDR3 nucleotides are TGCAGCGTTGAAGGGCAGGGGGGGCTGACCCAGTACTTC. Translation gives CSVEGQGGLTQYF.

The CDR3, as DNA: TGTGCCAGCAGCCCTAGTTGGGAACAGACCCAAGAGACCCAGTACTTC. This gives the protein CASSPSWEQTQETQYF. V and J are TRBV9 and TRBJ2-5; D is uncertain. V was trimmed by 4 bases and J by 1 base, leaving 17 bases between them. The germline CDR1 and CDR2 sequences are SGDLS and YYNGEE. The CDR3 is made up of 16 amino acids.